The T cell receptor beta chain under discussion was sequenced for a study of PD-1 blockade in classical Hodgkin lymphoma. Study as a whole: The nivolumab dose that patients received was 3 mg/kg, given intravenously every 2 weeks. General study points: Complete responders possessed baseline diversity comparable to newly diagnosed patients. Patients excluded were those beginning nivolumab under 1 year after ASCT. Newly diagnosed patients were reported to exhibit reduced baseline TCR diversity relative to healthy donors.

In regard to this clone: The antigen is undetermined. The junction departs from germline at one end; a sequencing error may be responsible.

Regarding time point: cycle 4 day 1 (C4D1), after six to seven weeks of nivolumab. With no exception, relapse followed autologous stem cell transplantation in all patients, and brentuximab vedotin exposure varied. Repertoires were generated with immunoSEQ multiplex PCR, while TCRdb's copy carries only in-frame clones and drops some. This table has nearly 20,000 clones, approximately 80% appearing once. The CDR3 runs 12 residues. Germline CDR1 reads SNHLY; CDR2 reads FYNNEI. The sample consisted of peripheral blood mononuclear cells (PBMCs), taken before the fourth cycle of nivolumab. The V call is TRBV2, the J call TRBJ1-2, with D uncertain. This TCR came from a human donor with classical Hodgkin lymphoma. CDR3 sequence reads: CASSPAGRALAF. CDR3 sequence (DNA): TGTGCCAGCAGCCCCGCCGGGCGGGCCCTGGCCTTC.